The 30 T cell receptor beta chains below come from one sample, sequenced in a study of cytomegalovirus exposure and HLA in healthy donors. Vbeta (60) and Jbeta (13) primers were used in the PCR. TCRdb keeps only in-frame clones here, not all; method: immunoSEQ multiplex PCR. This sample has around 99,000 clones, with over 75% found just once. Input material: PBMCs. These receptors originate from a male donor in good health and CMV-seronegative.

This sequence joins TRBV4-2 and TRBJ2-5, with 9 positions matching TRBD2. V shed 1 base and J 2 bases; nucleotides not matched to a gene: 8. Germline V gene sequence: CDR1 LGHNA, CDR2 YNFKEQ. The CDR3 covers 17 residues. CDR3 region: CASSQGQGGRDQETQYF. For the CDR3, the DNA is TGTGCCAGCAGCCAAGGACAGGGCGGGAGGGATCAAGAGACCCAGTACTTC.

This chain joins TRBV9 and TRBJ2-7; 8 bases are shared with TRBD1. The CDR3 runs 14 residues. Per germline, CDR1 SGDLS and CDR2 YYNGEE. V lost 1 base, J lost 4 bases, and 4 bases stayed unmatched. The CDR3 loop reads CASSVTDRGYEQYF. In DNA form, the CDR3 reads TGTGCCAGCAGCGTAACCGACAGGGGATACGAGCAGTACTTC.

V and J are TRBV25-1 and TRBJ2-7, with TRBD1 matching 9 bases. This CDR3 is 15 amino acids long. Germline V CDR1 and CDR2: MGHDK, SYGVNS. V was pared by 6 bases and J by 7 bases, with 13 bases of the junction left unmatched. The CDR3 is CASSSRKQGAKEQYF. Written as DNA, the CDR3 is TGTGCCAGCAGCTCAAGGAAACAGGGGGCGAAGGAGCAGTACTTC.

The chain joins TRBV28 to TRBJ2-7; 8 nucleotides agree with TRBD1. The CDR3 covers 17 residues. The ends lost 3 bases at V and 1 base at J; junction bases unmatched: 11. Germline CDR1 MDHEN, CDR2 SYDVKM. The CDR3 region is CASSFETGGLLSYEQYF. DNA for the CDR3: TGTGCCAGCAGTTTCGAAACAGGGGGGTTATTGTCCTACGAGCAGTACTTC.

The J gene is TRBJ2-5, the V gene TRBV10-1; the match to TRBD2 covers 10 bases. Trimming took 6 bases from V and 2 from J; bases not matched to a gene: 9. CDR3 length: 16 amino acids. Germline V gene sequence: CDR1 WNHNN, CDR2 SYGVQD (reference sequence). For the CDR3, the DNA is TGCGCCAGCAGAGGAGGACTAGCGGAAACACAAGAGACCCAGTACTTC. This sequence encodes CASRGGLAETQETQYF.

The chain uses TRBV6-1 and TRBJ1-5, with a weak D call TRBD1 (6 bases). This CDR3 region has 16 residues. Trimming took 2 bases from V and 5 from J, leaving 16 bases between them. CDR1 is MNHNS, CDR2 SASEGT, per germline. In nucleotides, the CDR3 is TGTGCCAGCAGTGAACTGGGGGCACTAGGCGATCAGCCCCAGCATTTT. It translates to CASSELGALGDQPQHF.

This sequence joins TRBV6-1 and TRBJ2-7; 10 positions match TRBD1. The junction had 8 bases not matched to a gene; V was cut back by 6 bases and J by 3 bases. Germline V CDR1 and CDR2: MNHNS, SASEGT. The CDR3 is made up of 15 amino acids. The CDR3 DNA follows: TGTGCCAGCAGACCCGGACAGGGGGGAATCTACGAGCAGTACTTC. Encoded protein: CASRPGQGGIYEQYF.

The chain uses TRBV27 and TRBJ2-7; the match to TRBD1 covers 9 bases. This CDR3 is 14 amino acids long. Losses at the gene ends were 6 bases for V and 0 bases for J; bases not matched to a gene: 3. Germline CDR1 MNHEY, CDR2 SMNVEV (reference sequence). In DNA, the CDR3 is TGTGCCAGCAGGGCGACAGGGGGCTCCTACGAGCAGTACTTC. Its protein is CASRATGGSYEQYF.

The chain links TRBV10-1 to TRBJ2-2; 8 bases fit TRBD2. Germline CDR1 reads WNHNN; CDR2 reads SYGVQD (reference sequence). This CDR3 spans 20 amino acids. V lost 6 bases, J lost 6 bases, and 24 bases stayed unmatched. CDR3 sequence reads: CASSPRGGAAPTAFPGELFF. The DNA of the CDR3 is TGCGCCAGCAGCCCTCGGGGGGGCGCTGCTCCGACCGCGTTCCCCGGGGAGCTGTTTTTT.

This rearrangement joins TRBV27 to TRBJ2-3, with TRBD1 identical over 10 bases. Per the germline V gene, CDR1 is MNHEY and CDR2 is SMNVEV (reference sequence). This CDR3 region has 14 residues. V trimming: 6 bases; J trimming: 3 bases; junction bases outside the gene matches: 3. CDR3 region: CASRGQGWTDTQYF. The CDR3 nucleotides read TGTGCCAGCAGGGGACAGGGGTGGACAGATACGCAGTATTTT.

A few counts support this clone. The V call is TRBV27, the J call TRBJ1-1, with TRBD1 matching 7 bases. The V gene end was trimmed by 4 bases and the J gene end by 1 base; junction bases not matched to a gene: 3. The V gene's germline CDR1 is MNHEY and CDR2 SMNVEV (reference sequence). This CDR3 is built from 14 residues. CDR3 in amino acids: CASSSGQRNTEAFF. CDR3 coding DNA: TGTGCCAGCAGTTCGGGACAGAGGAACACTGAAGCTTTCTTT.

This chain links TRBV28 with TRBJ2-1; TRBD2 aligns across 8 bases. This CDR3 is built from 18 residues. Germline assignment: CDR1 MDHEN and CDR2 SYDVKM. V shed 1 base and J 0 bases; nucleotides not matched to a gene: 8. The CDR3, as DNA: TGTGCCAGCAGTTTATCCCCGGGACTAGGGAGCTCCTACAATGAGCAGTTCTTC. Encoded protein: CASSLSPGLGSSYNEQFF.

The chain recombines TRBV6-1 with TRBJ2-3; 10 positions match TRBD1. Per the germline V gene, CDR1 is MNHNS and CDR2 is SASEGT. There are 16 residues in the CDR3. The V gene end was trimmed by 4 bases and the J gene end by 1 base; junction bases not matched to a gene: 5. CDR3 DNA: TGTGCCAGCAGTGCCCGGGACAGGGGAGGCACAGATACGCAGTATTTT. It encodes CASSARDRGGTDTQYF.

V gene TRBV5-1 combines with J gene TRBJ1-2; 10 bases agree with TRBD1. CDR3 length equals 15 residues. Germline lookup yields CDR1 SGHRS and CDR2 YFSETQ. After removal of 4 bases from V and 4 bases from J, the junction contained 7 bases not matched to a gene. CDR3: CASSTGQGGIYGYTF. CDR3 in DNA: TGCGCCAGCAGCACAGGACAGGGGGGGATCTATGGCTACACCTTC.

The gene calls are TRBV7-3 and TRBJ2-2; 10 bases match TRBD2. The CDR3 consists of 16 residues. The germline CDR1 and CDR2 sequences are SGHTA and FQGTGA. V lost 5 bases and J lost 6; bases outside the gene matches: 9. The CDR3 region has the DNA TGTGCCAGCAGCCTCAGCGGGAGGGCTTTATCCGGGGAGCTGTTTTTT. It encodes CASSLSGRALSGELFF.

This chain joins TRBV5-4 and TRBJ2-7, with a tentative D call TRBD2 (6 bases). The CDR3 extends over 15 amino acids. V was shortened by 0 bases and J by 3 bases, with 13 bases between the two germline ends. Per the germline V gene, CDR1 is SGHNT and CDR2 is YYREEE (reference sequence). CDR3 bases: TGTGCCAGCAGCTTGGCCAACCTAGCGAACTACGAGCAGTACTTC. Its translation: CASSLANLANYEQYF.

This clone was seen a few times. The rearrangement links TRBV28 to TRBJ2-3; D is possibly TRBD1 (6 bases). CDR1 is MDHEN and CDR2 is SYDVKM in the germline V gene. V shed 8 bases and J shed 2 bases, with 11 bases lying between them. The CDR3 totals 13 residues. CDR3 nucleotide sequence: TGTGCCAGCCGGGACACCCTCACAGATACGCAGTATTTT. It translates to CASRDTLTDTQYF.

CDR3: CASSSTAGVETQYF. As DNA, the CDR3 is TGTGCCAGCAGCTCCACAGCGGGAGTTGAGACCCAGTACTTC. The chain couples TRBV7-6 to TRBJ2-5; 8 bases agree with TRBD2. V dropped 4 bases and J dropped 5; count of bases not matched to a gene: 6. Germline-derived CDR1 and CDR2 are SGHVS and FNYEAQ. This CDR3 spans 14 amino acids. The full variable domain, completed using reference TRBV7-6 and TRBJ2-5, is GAGVSQSPRYKVTKRGQDVALRCDPISGHVSLYWYRQALGQGPEFLTYFNYEAQQDKSGLPNDRFSAERPEGSISTLTIQRTEQRDSAMYRCASSSTAGVETQYFGPGTRLLVL.

The chain recombines TRBV9 with TRBJ1-1, with D perhaps matching TRBD1 (6 bases). The CDR3 has 15 amino acids. In germline, CDR1 is SGDLS, CDR2 YYNGEE. V was cut by 0 bases and J by 4 bases, with 13 bases left in between. For the CDR3, the DNA is TGTGCCAGCAGCGTAGGAACCAGGGGCTCCACTGAAGCTTTCTTT. This translates into CASSVGTRGSTEAFF.

The gene calls are TRBV28 and TRBJ1-1; D not resolved. Germline V gene lookup returns CDR1 MDHEN and CDR2 SYDVKM. V gave up 4 bases and J gave up 4 bases, with 4 bases separating them. The CDR3 contains 11 residues. The CDR3 region is CASSYGTEAFF. The CDR3 DNA sequence: TGTGCCAGCAGTTACGGCACTGAAGCTTTCTTT.

This chain links TRBV19 with TRBJ2-6; D unclear. The CDR3 loop spans 14 amino acids. V was trimmed by 7 bases and J by 0 bases, leaving 7 bases between them. Germline V lookup: CDR1 LNHDA, CDR2 SQIVND (reference sequence). This chain's CDR3 is CASIPGSGANVLTF. The CDR3 DNA sequence: TGTGCCAGTATCCCGGGCTCTGGGGCCAACGTCCTGACTTTC.

This clone was seen more than once but under ten times. The V and J genes are TRBV12-5 and TRBJ1-1; the D is unclear. V lost 0 bases, J lost 2 bases, and 13 bases lay in between. The germline V gene has CDR1 LGHNT and CDR2 FRNRAP. This CDR3 is 16 amino acids long. CDR3 in amino acids: CASGLVRGEGNTEAFF. In DNA, the CDR3 is TGTGCTAGTGGTTTGGTACGTGGGGAGGGTAACACTGAAGCTTTCTTT.

This clone was seen once. The chain links TRBV27 to TRBJ1-2; 9 nucleotides match TRBD1. V lost 2 bases, J lost 4 bases, and 5 bases stayed unmatched. Germline CDR1 MNHEY, CDR2 SMNVEV (reference sequence). This CDR3 contains 15 residues. The DNA for the CDR3 is TGTGCCAGCAGTTTAGAGGGACAGGGTACCTATGGCTACACCTTC. Its protein is CASSLEGQGTYGYTF.

This rearrangement joins TRBV16 to TRBJ1-5; 7 bases fit TRBD1. After removal of 2 bases from V and 4 bases from J, the junction contained 8 bases not matched to a gene. CDR1 is KGHSY and CDR2 is FQNENV in the germline V gene. The CDR3 totals 16 residues. In DNA form, the CDR3 reads TGTGCCAGCAGCCAAGAGGGGGCGGGTGTGAATCAGCCCCAGCATTTT. It translates to CASSQEGAGVNQPQHF.

This chain connects TRBV6-1 to TRBJ2-7, with 7 bases that match TRBD2. Germline V CDR1 and CDR2: MNHNS, SASEGT. This CDR3 contains 15 residues. V was clipped by 4 bases and J by 0 bases; unmatched bases: 6. The CDR3 DNA sequence: TGTGCCAGCAGTGCCCGCAGCGGGAACTCCTACGAGCAGTACTTC. Residues: CASSARSGNSYEQYF.

The V and J genes are TRBV28 and TRBJ1-2, with 9 bases aligning to TRBD1. V lost 5 bases to trimming and J lost 4 bases; unmatched junction nucleotides: 8. This CDR3 has 15 amino acids. Germline-derived CDR1 and CDR2 are MDHEN and SYDVKM. In DNA form, the CDR3 reads TGTGCCAGCAGTCGACAGGGGGTGGTAGTCTATGGCTACACCTTC. Protein: CASSRQGVVVYGYTF.

This clone was picked up a small number of times. The rearrangement uses TRBV28 and TRBJ2-5, with 12 bases that match TRBD2. The end of the DNA aligns better with TRBJ2-7, so the J call may be wrong. CDR1 is MDHEN and CDR2 is SYDVKM in the germline V gene. This CDR3 is built from 17 residues. The CDR3, as DNA: TGTGCCAGCAGTTTAGGGCTAGCGGGAGGGCCAAGCTACGAGCAGTACTTC. Protein sequence: CASSLGLAGGPSYEQYF.

This chain uses TRBV5-1 with TRBJ2-7, with TRBD1 matching over 8 bases. This CDR3 region has 13 residues. The junction had 6 bases not matched to a gene; V was cut back by 4 bases and J by 6 bases. The germline V gene encodes CDR1 SGHRS and CDR2 YFSETQ. The DNA of the CDR3 is TGCGCCAGCAGCCAGACAGGGGTGCGCGAGCAGTACTTC. Translated: CASSQTGVREQYF.

The sample holds one count of this clone. This sequence joins TRBV4-1 and TRBJ2-1, with 9 nucleotides matching TRBD2. This CDR3 has 14 amino acids. Trimming removed 3 bases from V and 6 bases from J; junction bases left unmatched: 3. Per the germline V gene, CDR1 is MGHRA and CDR2 is YSYEKL. Here the CDR3 reads CASSHPGLANEQFF. CDR3 sequence (DNA): TGCGCCAGCAGCCATCCGGGACTAGCCAATGAGCAGTTCTTC.

V is TRBV29-1 and J is TRBJ2-7; maybe TRBD1 (5 bases). CDR1 is SQVTM, CDR2 ANQGSEA, per germline. CDR3 length equals 12 residues. Between the trimmed V and J ends, which lost 0 bases and 2 bases, there was a span of 5 bases. The CDR3 region is CSVEEGAYEQYF. The CDR3 DNA reads TGCAGCGTTGAAGAAGGGGCCTACGAGCAGTACTTC.